This section outlines one T cell receptor (beta chain) sequence together with its context. Time point indicated: newly diagnosed GD, antithyroid drugs for less than 3 months. PBMCs provided the RNA from which the TCR library was made. These data originate in a study of regulatory T cells in long-lasting Graves disease. Researchers made TCR beta libraries by using iRepertoire HTBI primers and running Arm-PCR on CDR3 regions. TCRdb independently ran MiXCR on the multiplex PCR reads; one entry per CDR3 protein. The sample includes about 220,000 distinct CDR3 sequences, around 20% of them seen just once. This CDR3 spans 14 amino acids. Trimming pared 7 bases from V and 3 bases from J, leaving 16 bases between.

The specimen was peripheral blood mononuclear cells (PBMCs), collected at new diagnosis, from a patient treated with antithyroid drugs. The chain combines TRBV12-3 or TRBV12-4 with TRBJ2-7; TRBD2 is a possible D gene (6 bases). The receptor's source is a female donor with Graves disease. The DNA for the CDR3 is TGTGCCAGCACTCATAGCGGAGATCTCTACGAGCAGTACTTC. Encoded protein: CASTHSGDLYEQYF.